The T cell receptor beta chain described here comes from a study of response to subunit inactivated influenza vaccine. This clonotype was found a few times. What it recognizes is unknown. Notes on the study in general: A suggestion made by the authors is that each seasonal influenza vaccination recruits few new T cells.

The CDR3 totals 17 residues. Germline loops: CDR1 SGDLS, CDR2 YYNGEE. Deletions cut 0 bases from V and 0 bases from J, with 15 bases between. One entry per CDR3 protein, called by TCRdb with MiXCR from the RT-PCR reads. The sample shows around 750,000 distinct CDR3 sequences, 21% of them seen only once. V and J are TRBV9 and TRBJ1-1; D remains ambiguous. The receptor comes from a man aged 50-60 years who received an inactivated influenza vaccine. The source material was PBMCs from blood, sampled roughly 5 days after vaccination. This CDR3 reads CASSVVAGKGLNTEAFF. In nucleotides, the CDR3 is TGTGCCAGCAGCGTAGTGGCCGGTAAGGGATTGAACACTGAAGCTTTCTTT.